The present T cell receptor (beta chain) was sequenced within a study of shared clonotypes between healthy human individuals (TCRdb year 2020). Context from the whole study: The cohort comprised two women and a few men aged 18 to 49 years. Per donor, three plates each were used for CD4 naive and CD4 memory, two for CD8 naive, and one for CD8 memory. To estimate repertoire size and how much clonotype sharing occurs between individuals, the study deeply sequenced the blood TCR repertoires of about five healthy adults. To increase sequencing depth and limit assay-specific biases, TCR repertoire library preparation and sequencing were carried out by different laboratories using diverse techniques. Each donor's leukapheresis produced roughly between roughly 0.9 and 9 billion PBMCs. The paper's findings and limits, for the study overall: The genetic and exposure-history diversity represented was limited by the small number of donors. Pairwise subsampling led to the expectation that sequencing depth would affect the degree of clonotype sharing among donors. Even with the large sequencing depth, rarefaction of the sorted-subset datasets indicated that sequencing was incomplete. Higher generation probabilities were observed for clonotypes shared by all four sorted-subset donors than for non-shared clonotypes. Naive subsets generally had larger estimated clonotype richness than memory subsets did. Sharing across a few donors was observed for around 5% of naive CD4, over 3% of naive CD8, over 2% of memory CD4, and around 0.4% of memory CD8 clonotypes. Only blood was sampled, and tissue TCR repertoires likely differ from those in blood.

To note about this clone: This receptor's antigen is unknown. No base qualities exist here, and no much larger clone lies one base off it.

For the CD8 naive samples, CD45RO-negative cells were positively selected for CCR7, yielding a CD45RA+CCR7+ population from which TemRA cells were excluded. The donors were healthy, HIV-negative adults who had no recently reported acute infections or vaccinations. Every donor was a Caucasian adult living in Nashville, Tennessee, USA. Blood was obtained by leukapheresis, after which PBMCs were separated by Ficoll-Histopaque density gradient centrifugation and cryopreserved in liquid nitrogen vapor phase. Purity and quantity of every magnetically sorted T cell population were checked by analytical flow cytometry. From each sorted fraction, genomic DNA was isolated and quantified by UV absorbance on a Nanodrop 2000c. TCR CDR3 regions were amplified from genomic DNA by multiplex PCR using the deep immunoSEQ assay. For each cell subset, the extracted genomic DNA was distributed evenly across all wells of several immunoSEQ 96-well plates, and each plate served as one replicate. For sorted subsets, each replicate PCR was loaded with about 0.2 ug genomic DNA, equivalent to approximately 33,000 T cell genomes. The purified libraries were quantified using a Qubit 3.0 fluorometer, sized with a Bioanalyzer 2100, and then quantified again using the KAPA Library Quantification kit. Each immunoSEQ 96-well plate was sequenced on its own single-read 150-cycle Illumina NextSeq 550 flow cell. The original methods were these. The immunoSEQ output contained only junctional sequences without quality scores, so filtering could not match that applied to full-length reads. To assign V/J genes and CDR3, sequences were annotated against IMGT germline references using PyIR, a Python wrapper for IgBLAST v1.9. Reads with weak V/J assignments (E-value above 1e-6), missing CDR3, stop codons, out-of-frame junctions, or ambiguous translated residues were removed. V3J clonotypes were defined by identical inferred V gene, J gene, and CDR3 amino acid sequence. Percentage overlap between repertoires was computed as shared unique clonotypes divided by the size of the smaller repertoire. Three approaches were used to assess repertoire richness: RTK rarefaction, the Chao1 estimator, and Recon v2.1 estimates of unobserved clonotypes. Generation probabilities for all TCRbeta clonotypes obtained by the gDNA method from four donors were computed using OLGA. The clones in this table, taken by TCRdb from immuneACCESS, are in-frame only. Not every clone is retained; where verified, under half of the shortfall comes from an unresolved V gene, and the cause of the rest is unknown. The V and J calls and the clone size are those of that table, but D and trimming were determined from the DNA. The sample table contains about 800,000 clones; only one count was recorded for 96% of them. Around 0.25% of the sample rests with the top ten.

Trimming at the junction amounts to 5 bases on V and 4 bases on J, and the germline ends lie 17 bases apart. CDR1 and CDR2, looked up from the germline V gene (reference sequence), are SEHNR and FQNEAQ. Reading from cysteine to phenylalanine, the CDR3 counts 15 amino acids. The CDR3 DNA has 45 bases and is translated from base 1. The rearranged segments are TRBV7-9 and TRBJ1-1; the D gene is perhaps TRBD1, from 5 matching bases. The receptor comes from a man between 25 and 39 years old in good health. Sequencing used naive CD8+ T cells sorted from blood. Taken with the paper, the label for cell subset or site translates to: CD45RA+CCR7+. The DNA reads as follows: TGTGCCAGCAGCACACTGGGAACAGGAGGCACTGAAGCTTTCTTT. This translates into CASSTLGTGGTEAFF.